This is a list of T cell receptor beta chains from one sample in a study of blood T cell repertoires in COVID-19. The assay was immunoSEQ multiplex PCR, and TCRdb's table has in-frame clones only and misses some. The sample lists some 44,000 clones; roughly nine tenths were seen once. Sequences were obtained from peripheral blood. Receptors were obtained from a man between 50 and 59 years old with active COVID-19. CDR3s include the opening cysteine and the closing phenylalanine or tryptophan. Each record gives: V gene, clone size, D gene, J gene, CDR3 DNA, CDR3 protein. A D gene is named only where the DNA matches it firmly. Clone size, where shown, is once, few, many, or a class for clones that have expanded.

V: TRBV19; size: NA; D: NA; J: TRBJ2-3; DNA: TGTGCCAGTAGTACAACTCTCGACACAGATACGCAGTATTTT; CDR3: CASSTTLDTDTQYF
V: TRBV12-5; size: NA; D: NA; J: TRBJ1-2; DNA: TGTGCTAGTGGTTTGCAGGAAGGGAGGTATGGCTACACCTTC; CDR3: CASGLQEGRYGYTF
V: TRBV7-2; size: NA; D: NA; J: TRBJ2-3; DNA: TGTGCCAGCAGCTTAGGGGGAGGAAAGGCAGATACGCAGTATTTT; CDR3: CASSLGGGKADTQYF
V: TRBV11-2; size: NA; D: NA; J: TRBJ2-7; DNA: TGTGCCAGCAGCTTACGGGGATTCTACGAGCAGTACTTC; CDR3: CASSLRGFYEQYF
V: TRBV27; size: NA; D: TRBD2; J: TRBJ2-1; DNA: TGTGCCAGCAGTTCACTAGCGGGAGACTCAATGAGGCAGTTCTTC; CDR3: CASSSLAGDSMRQFF
V: TRBV5-8; size: NA; D: NA; J: TRBJ2-7; DNA: TGTGCCAGCAGCTTTCTTGAACGGGACTACGAGCAGTACTTC; CDR3: CASSFLERDYEQYF
V: TRBV11-2; size: NA; D: NA; J: TRBJ2-5; DNA: TGTGCCAGCAGCCCAGGTAGCGGAAAGCAAGAGACCCAGTACTTC; CDR3: CASSPGSGKQETQYF
V: TRBV28; size: once; D: TRBD2; J: TRBJ2-7; DNA: TGTGCCAGCAGTGGGACTAGCGGGAGATTTGGGTACGAGCAGTACTTC; CDR3: CASSGTSGRFGYEQYF
V: TRBV28; size: NA; D: NA; J: TRBJ2-1; DNA: TGTGCCAGCAGCCACGGACTCACCAATGAGCAGTTCTTC; CDR3: CASSHGLTNEQFF
V: TRBV6-4; size: NA; D: NA; J: TRBJ1-1; DNA: TGTGCCAGCAGTGAACAGGGTGACACTGAAGCTTTCTTT; CDR3: CASSEQGDTEAFF
V: TRBV28; size: NA; D: TRBD1; J: TRBJ1-5; DNA: TGTGCCAGCAGTTTAATGGCAGGGGGCGCTGGGCAGCCCCAGCATTTT; CDR3: CASSLMAGGAGQPQHF
V: TRBV10-3; size: NA; D: TRBD1; J: TRBJ1-2; DNA: TGTGCCATCAATCAGGGGGAGGCAGGTCGTAGCTACACCTTC; CDR3: CAINQGEAGRSYTF
V: TRBV28; size: NA; D: TRBD2; J: TRBJ2-1; DNA: TGTGCCAGCCTCGGGGCTAGCGGATCCTACTACAATGAGCAGTTCTTC; CDR3: CASLGASGSYYNEQFF
V: TRBV27; size: NA; D: TRBD2; J: TRBJ2-5; DNA: TGTGCCAGCAGTCGGGAGGATACTGAGACCCAGTACTTC; CDR3: CASSREDTETQYF
V: TRBV6-2/TRBV6-3; size: NA; D: TRBD1; J: TRBJ1-5; DNA: TGTGCCAGCAGTTACTCCTCCGGGACAGGGGGCAGTAATCAGCCCCAGCATTTT; CDR3: CASSYSSGTGGSNQPQHF
V: TRBV28; size: once; D: TRBD1; J: TRBJ1-2; DNA: TGTGCCAGCCGGGACAGGGCTTATGGCTACACCTTC; CDR3: CASRDRAYGYTF
V: TRBV2; size: NA; D: TRBD1; J: TRBJ2-1; DNA: TGTGCCAGCAGTGGGGGCCCAGGGGGCTCCTACAATGAGCAGTTCTTC; CDR3: CASSGGPGGSYNEQFF
V: TRBV28; size: NA; D: TRBD2; J: TRBJ2-7; DNA: TGTGCCAGCAGTTTTGGGGGGGGCTACGAGCAGTACTTC; CDR3: CASSFGGGYEQYF
V: TRBV10-3; size: NA; D: TRBD1; J: TRBJ1-2; DNA: TGTGCCATCAGTCGGGACAGGGGCTATGGCTACACCTTC; CDR3: CAISRDRGYGYTF
V: TRBV5-1; size: NA; D: NA; J: TRBJ2-1; DNA: TGCGCCAGCAGCTTGGGGGGGCGCCCGGTCTACAATGAGCAGTTCTTC; CDR3: CASSLGGRPVYNEQFF
V: TRBV30; size: NA; D: NA; J: TRBJ1-1; DNA: TGTGCCTGGAGTCCCAGGATGAACACTGAAGCTTTCTTT; CDR3: CAWSPRMNTEAFF
V: TRBV11-2; size: NA; D: NA; J: TRBJ1-2; DNA: TGTGCCAGCAGCTTAGATCATGCAGGGCCTAACTATGGCTACACCTTC; CDR3: CASSLDHAGPNYGYTF
V: TRBV7-2; size: NA; D: NA; J: TRBJ2-1; DNA: TGTGCCAGCAGCTTAGTGATGGCAGCGTACAATGAGCAGTTCTTC; CDR3: CASSLVMAAYNEQFF
V: TRBV5-1; size: NA; D: NA; J: TRBJ1-1; DNA: TGCGCCAGCAGCCAACAGGGAGAAAACACTGAAGCTTTCTTT; CDR3: CASSQQGENTEAFF
V: TRBV5-1; size: NA; D: NA; J: TRBJ1-1; DNA: TGCGCCAGCAGCTTGGAAACAGGCACTGAAGCTTTCTTT; CDR3: CASSLETGTEAFF
V: TRBV6-1; size: NA; D: TRBD2; J: TRBJ2-7; DNA: TGTGCCAGCAGTGAAATACCGGGACTAGCGGGGAGCTTGACCTACGAGCAGTACTTC; CDR3: CASSEIPGLAGSLTYEQYF
V: TRBV6-1; size: NA; D: NA; J: TRBJ2-4; DNA: TGTGCCAGCAGTGAAAGTCTAACAGCTCCTTTAAACATTCAGTACTTC; CDR3: CASSESLTAPLNIQYF
V: TRBV10-3; size: NA; D: NA; J: TRBJ1-2; DNA: TGTGCCATCAGTGAGACGGGAACGGGGAACTATGGCTACACCTTC; CDR3: CAISETGTGNYGYTF
V: TRBV3-1/TRBV3-2; size: NA; D: NA; J: TRBJ1-1; DNA: TGTGCCAGCAGCCAAGATCTGCGAAACACTGAAGCTTTCTTT; CDR3: CASSQDLRNTEAFF
V: TRBV5-1; size: NA; D: NA; J: TRBJ2-1; DNA: TGCGCCAGCAGCTTGGCGCAGGCGGGTGAGCAGTTCTTC; CDR3: CASSLAQAGEQFF
V: TRBV4-1; size: NA; D: NA; J: TRBJ2-1; DNA: TGCGCCAGCAGCCAAACCGGGACACATTACAATGAGCAGTTCTTC; CDR3: CASSQTGTHYNEQFF
V: TRBV2; size: once; D: NA; J: TRBJ2-1; DNA: TGTGCCAGCCTGGAGGGCGGGACCCCATTCAATGAGCAGTTCTTC; CDR3: CASLEGGTPFNEQFF
V: TRBV6-2/TRBV6-3; size: NA; D: NA; J: TRBJ1-1; DNA: TGTGCCAGCAGTTACTCGAGGGGGTTAGCTTTCTTT; CDR3: CASSYSRGLAFF
V: TRBV7-2; size: NA; D: NA; J: TRBJ1-1; DNA: TGTGCCAGCAGCCGTGGGAACAGGGCCACTGAAGCTTTCTTT; CDR3: CASSRGNRATEAFF
V: TRBV7-2; size: NA; D: NA; J: TRBJ2-4; DNA: TGTGCCAGCAGCCCACCGGGAGCCAAAAACATTCAGTACTTC; CDR3: CASSPPGAKNIQYF
V: TRBV29-1; size: NA; D: NA; J: TRBJ2-6; DNA: TGCACCGCCAAGATCCCACCGGGAGGGGCCAACGTCCTGACTTTC; CDR3: CTAKIPPGGANVLTF
V: TRBV30; size: NA; D: NA; J: TRBJ2-7; DNA: TGTGCCGTGAGCTCGTCCCGGTACGAGCAGTACTTC; CDR3: CAVSSSRYEQYF
V: TRBV4-1; size: NA; D: TRBD2; J: TRBJ2-7; DNA: TGCGCCAGCAGCTCCTTTGGGGGGGGCTCCTACGAGCAGTACTTC; CDR3: CASSSFGGGSYEQYF
V: TRBV3-1/TRBV3-2; size: NA; D: NA; J: TRBJ1-1; DNA: TGTGCCAGCAGCCAAGGAGAGGCAGTGGCTTTCTTT; CDR3: CASSQGEAVAFF
V: TRBV5-1; size: NA; D: TRBD2; J: TRBJ2-1; DNA: TGCGCCAGCAGCGCGACTAGCGGGAACCATGAGCAGTTCTTC; CDR3: CASSATSGNHEQFF
V: TRBV28; size: NA; D: TRBD2; J: TRBJ2-7; DNA: TGTGCCAGCAGTTTGCCGCTTAGTAGCGGGAGTTTCTACGAGCAGTACTTC; CDR3: CASSLPLSSGSFYEQYF
V: TRBV5-6; size: once; D: NA; J: TRBJ2-1; DNA: TGTGCCAGCAGCTTGGCAGGGACTCAGATCATCAATGAGCAGTTCTTC; CDR3: CASSLAGTQIINEQFF
V: TRBV6-5; size: NA; D: NA; J: TRBJ1-3; DNA: TGTGCCAGCACACTCAGGGGCCCGGGAAACACCATATATTTT; CDR3: CASTLRGPGNTIYF
V: TRBV27; size: NA; D: NA; J: TRBJ2-3; DNA: TGTGCCAGCAGTTCACAGACCAGAAGCGGAGCAGATACGCAGTATTTT; CDR3: CASSSQTRSGADTQYF
V: TRBV5-1; size: NA; D: TRBD1; J: TRBJ2-7; DNA: TGCGCCAGCAGCTTGGGAGGGGACAGGGGGTCCTACGAGCAGTACTTC; CDR3: CASSLGGDRGSYEQYF
V: TRBV24-1; size: NA; D: NA; J: TRBJ2-1; DNA: TGTGCCACCAGTGATTTCCCCCGGGCCGAGGGTATATACAATGAGCAGTTCTTC; CDR3: CATSDFPRAEGIYNEQFF
V: TRBV6-6; size: NA; D: NA; J: TRBJ2-6; DNA: TGTGCCAGCAGCCTAGGAGGGGCTGGGGCCAACGTCCTGACTTTC; CDR3: CASSLGGAGANVLTF
V: TRBV5-8; size: NA; D: NA; J: TRBJ1-1; DNA: TGTGCCAGCAGCTTGGTGTCAGGTCACACTGAAGCTTTCTTT; CDR3: CASSLVSGHTEAFF
V: TRBV10-3; size: NA; D: NA; J: TRBJ1-2; DNA: TGTGCCATCAGTGAGAGTTACACGAACCCCTATGGCTACACCTTC; CDR3: CAISESYTNPYGYTF
V: TRBV28; size: NA; D: NA; J: TRBJ1-2; DNA: TGTGCCAGCAGTTTAGGAGCAGGGGTTGGCTACACCTTC; CDR3: CASSLGAGVGYTF
V: TRBV10-3; size: once; D: NA; J: TRBJ2-2; DNA: TGTGCCATCAGTTTGACTAGGCCCGGGGAGCTGTTTTTT; CDR3: CAISLTRPGELFF
V: TRBV10-3; size: few; D: TRBD1; J: TRBJ2-7; DNA: TGTGCCATCAGTGGGGCGCAGGGGGCAGAGCAGTACTTC; CDR3: CAISGAQGAEQYF
V: TRBV4-1; size: NA; D: NA; J: TRBJ1-4; DNA: TGCGCCAGCAGCCAAGAAAACGAGGGCAGTGCGGATGAAAAACTGTTTTTT; CDR3: CASSQENEGSADEKLFF
V: TRBV5-1; size: NA; D: NA; J: TRBJ2-7; DNA: TGCGCCAGCAGCGGGGGCCGGGGGGTAGACGAGCAGTACTTC; CDR3: CASSGGRGVDEQYF